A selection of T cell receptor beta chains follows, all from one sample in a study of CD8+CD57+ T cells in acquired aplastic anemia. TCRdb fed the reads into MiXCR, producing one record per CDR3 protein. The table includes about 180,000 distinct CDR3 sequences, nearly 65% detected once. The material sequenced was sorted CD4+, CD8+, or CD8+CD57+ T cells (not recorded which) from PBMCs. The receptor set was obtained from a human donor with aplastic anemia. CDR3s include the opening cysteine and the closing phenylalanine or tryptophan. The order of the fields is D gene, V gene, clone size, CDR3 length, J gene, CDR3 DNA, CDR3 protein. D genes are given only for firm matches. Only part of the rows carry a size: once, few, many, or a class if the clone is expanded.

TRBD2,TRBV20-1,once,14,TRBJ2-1,TGCAGTGCTAGAACCACTAGCGGGGGGTCCAGGCTGTTCTTC,CSARTTSGGSRLFF
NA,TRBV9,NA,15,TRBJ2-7,TGTGCCAGCAGCGCTGGACGGAGTATAACCTACGAGCAGTACTTC,CASSAGRSITYEQYF
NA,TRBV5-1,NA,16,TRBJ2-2,TGCGCCAGCAGCCACGACAGGTTGGCGAACACCGGGGAGCTGTTTTTT,CASSHDRLANTGELFF
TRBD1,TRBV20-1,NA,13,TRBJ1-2,TGCAGTGCTCCCCGGGACAGAGCCCATGGCTACACCTTC,CSAPRDRAHGYTF
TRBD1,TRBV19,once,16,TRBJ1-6,TGTGCCAGTAGAGATCGGACAGGGGTCGATAATTCACCCCTCCACTTT,CASRDRTGVDNSPLHF
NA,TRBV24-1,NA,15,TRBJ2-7,TGTGCCACCAGTTTAACGGGACAAATTGACTACGAGCAGTACTTC,CATSLTGQIDYEQYF
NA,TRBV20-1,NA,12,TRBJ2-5,TGCAGTGCTTTGGGACCTGAAGAGACCCAGTACTTC,CSALGPEETQYF
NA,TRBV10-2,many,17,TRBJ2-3,TGCGCCAGCACCTCTCCCCCGACCGGACTTCACACAGATACGCAGTATTTT,CASTSPPTGLHTDTQYF
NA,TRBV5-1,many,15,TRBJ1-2,TGCGCCAGCAGCTTGGCCGGGGAGGGGGGCTATGGCTACACCTTC,CASSLAGEGGYGYTF
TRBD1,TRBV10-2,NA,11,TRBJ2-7,TGCGCCAGCGGGGGTGGACAGGGGCGGAACTTC,CASGGGQGRNF
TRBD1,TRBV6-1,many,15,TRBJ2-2,TGTGCCAGCAGTGAGAGACAGGGGGTGGCCGGGGAGCTGTTTTTT,CASSERQGVAGELFF
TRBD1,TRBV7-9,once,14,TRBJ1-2,TGTGCCAGCAGCCCCGTGGGACAGGACTATGGCTACACCTTC,CASSPVGQDYGYTF
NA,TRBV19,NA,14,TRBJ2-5,TGTGCCAGTAGTATTGGCACCAGGGGAGGGACCCAGTACTTC,CASSIGTRGGTQYF
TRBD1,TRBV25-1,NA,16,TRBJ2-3,TGTGCCAGCAGCGTAGCTGGGGGACAGAGGCTAGATACGCAGTATTTT,CASSVAGGQRLDTQYF
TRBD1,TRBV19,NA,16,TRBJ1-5,TGTGCCAGTAGTCCCTGGACAGGGGTCTGGGATCAGCCCCAGCATTTT,CASSPWTGVWDQPQHF
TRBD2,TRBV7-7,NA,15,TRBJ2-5,TGTGCTAGCAGTCAGGGACTAGCGGGAAAAGAGACCCAGTACTTC,CASSQGLAGKETQYF
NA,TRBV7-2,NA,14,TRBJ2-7,TGTGCCAGCACCTCATACACTATAGCGGAGGAGCAGTACTTC,CASTSYTIAEEQYF
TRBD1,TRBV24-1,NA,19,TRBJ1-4,TGTGCCACCAGTGATTTACCCAATCCCAGGGGGCCAGCTAATGAAAAACTGTTTTTT,CATSDLPNPRGPANEKLFF
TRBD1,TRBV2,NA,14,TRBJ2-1,TGTGCCAGCAGTCGGACAGGGGTAGACAATGAGCAGTTCTTC,CASSRTGVDNEQFF
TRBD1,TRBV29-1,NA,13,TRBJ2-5,TGCAGCGGACGGACAGGGCCACAAGAGACCCAGTACTTC,CSGRTGPQETQYF
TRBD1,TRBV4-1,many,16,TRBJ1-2,TGCGCCAGCAGCCGCCTGGGACAGGGGTCTAACTATGGCTACACCTTC,CASSRLGQGSNYGYTF
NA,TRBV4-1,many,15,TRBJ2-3,TGCGCCAGCAGCCAAGACAGCCATAGCACAGATACGCAGTATTTT,CASSQDSHSTDTQYF
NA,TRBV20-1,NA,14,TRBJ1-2,TGCAGTGCTAGCAGCACAGGATCTAACTATGGCTACACCTTC,CSASSTGSNYGYTF
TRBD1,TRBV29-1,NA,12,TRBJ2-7,TGCAGCGCTCGGGACAGGGTATCCGAGCAGTACTTC,CSARDRVSEQYF
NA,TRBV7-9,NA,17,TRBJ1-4,TGTGCCAGCAGCTTAGCTGTCACACCCACCAGAGGGGAAAAACTGTTTTTT,CASSLAVTPTRGEKLFF
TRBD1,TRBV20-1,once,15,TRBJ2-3,TGCAGTGCTAGAGATAGGGACAGGGGGACAGATACGCAGTATTTT,CSARDRDRGTDTQYF
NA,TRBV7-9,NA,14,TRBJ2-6,TGTGCCAGCATGGGGTCGACTGGGGCCAACTTCCTGACTTTC,CASMGSTGANFLTF
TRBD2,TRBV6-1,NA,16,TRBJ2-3,TGTGCCAGCAGTTTGACAGCGGGGGGGCAAGTCCATACGCAGTATTTT,CASSLTAGGQVHTQYF
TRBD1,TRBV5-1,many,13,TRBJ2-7,TGCGCCAGCGGACAGGGCATGTCGTACGAGCAGTACTTC,CASGQGMSYEQYF
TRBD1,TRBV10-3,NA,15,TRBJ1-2,TGTGCCATCAGTGGGACAGGGGAAGGCCTCTATGGCTACACCTTC,CAISGTGEGLYGYTF
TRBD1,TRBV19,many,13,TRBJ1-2,TGTGCCAGTACGGGACAGGGGGGAGATGGCTACACCTTC,CASTGQGGDGYTF
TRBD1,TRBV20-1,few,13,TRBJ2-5,TGCAGTGCTAGTCCCACAGGGGTAGAGACCCAGTACTTC,CSASPTGVETQYF
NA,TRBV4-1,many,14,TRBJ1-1,TGCGCCAGCAGCCGGGCAGCAATGAACACTGAAGCTTTCTTT,CASSRAAMNTEAFF
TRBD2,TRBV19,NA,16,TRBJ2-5,TGTGCCAGTAGTATAGAGGAGGGAGGGCCGAAAGAGACCCAGTACTTC,CASSIEEGGPKETQYF
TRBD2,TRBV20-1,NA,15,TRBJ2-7,TGCAGTGCTAGGGGGACTAGCGGGGGAGCCTACGAGCAGTACTTC,CSARGTSGGAYEQYF
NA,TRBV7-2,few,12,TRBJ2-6,TGTGCCAGCAGCCCCACCGAAGCGCTCCTGACTTTC,CASSPTEALLTF
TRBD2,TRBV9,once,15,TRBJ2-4,TGTGCCAGCAGCGTAGCGGGAGGGCCCAAAAACATTCAGTACTTC,CASSVAGGPKNIQYF
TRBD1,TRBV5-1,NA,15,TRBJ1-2,TGCGCCAGCAGTGGCGGGACAGGGGTACACTATGGCTACACCTTC,CASSGGTGVHYGYTF
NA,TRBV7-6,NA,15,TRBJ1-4,TGTGCCAGCAGCTTATCGGCGGGTTATAATGAAAAACTGTTTTTT,CASSLSAGYNEKLFF
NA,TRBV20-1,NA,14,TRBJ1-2,TGCAGTGCTAGAACTACTATGGCTAACTATGGCTACACCTTC,CSARTTMANYGYTF
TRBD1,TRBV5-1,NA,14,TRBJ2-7,TGCGCCAGCAGCTCCGGACAGGGAATTCACGAGCAGTACTTC,CASSSGQGIHEQYF
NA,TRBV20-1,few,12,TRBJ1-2,TGCAGTGCTAGAGGCGCGGGACATGGCTACACCTTC,CSARGAGHGYTF
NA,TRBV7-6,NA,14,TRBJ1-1,TGTGCCAGCAGCTTGGCTAGGTTGAACACTGAAGCTTTCTTT,CASSLARLNTEAFF
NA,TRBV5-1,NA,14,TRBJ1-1,TGCGCCAGCAGCCCGGGTCTACCTACTACTGAAGCTTTCTTT,CASSPGLPTTEAFF
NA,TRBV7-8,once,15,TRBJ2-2,TGTGCCAGCAGCTTAAATAGGGTGCAAACCGGGGAGCTGTTTTTT,CASSLNRVQTGELFF
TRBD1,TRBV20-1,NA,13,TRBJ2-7,TGCAGTGCTAGAGGGGGACAGGGCTACGATCAGTACTTC,CSARGGQGYDQYF